This entry lists 15 T cell receptor beta chains sequenced from one sample in a study of shared clonotypes between healthy human individuals. Some clones are missing from TCRdb's copy, which holds only in-frame ones; the method was immunoSEQ multiplex PCR. Among 600,000 to 750,000 clones listed, around 77% were seen once. Source material: memory CD4+ T cells sorted from blood. As to subset: CD45RA-negative fraction. The receptors were gathered from a woman between 25 and 40 years old in good health.

The V call is TRBV15, the J call TRBJ2-1, with a weak D call TRBD2 (6 bases). Germline V lookup: CDR1 LNHNV, CDR2 YYDKDF (reference sequence). Trimming removed 0 bases at V and 7 bases at J, with 22 bases between. This CDR3 is built from 18 residues. The CDR3 sequence is CATSRDRVGRSPRNEQFF. CDR3 DNA sequence: TGTGCCACCAGCAGAGATCGGGTCGGGAGAAGCCCTCGAAATGAGCAGTTCTTC.

The rearrangement uses TRBV5-1 and TRBJ1-2, with 8 bases that match TRBD1. CDR1 SGHRS and CDR2 YFSETQ come from the germline V gene. CDR3 size: 16 residues. Germline trimming cut 4 bases from V and 4 bases from J; bases unmatched to any gene: 12. CDR3 region: CASSEELQGVGYGYTF. CDR3 in DNA: TGCGCCAGCAGCGAGGAACTACAGGGGGTCGGCTATGGCTACACCTTC.

V and J are TRBV18 and TRBJ2-2, with 7 positions matching TRBD2. Per germline, CDR1 KGHSH and CDR2 LQKENI. The CDR3 totals 16 residues. The ends lost 6 bases at V and 2 bases at J; junction bases unmatched: 9. CDR3 sequence: CASSLLKRDNTGELFF. The CDR3 DNA is TGTGCCAGCTCCCTGTTGAAGCGGGATAACACCGGGGAGCTGTTTTTT.

This clone occurred a few times. The chain uses TRBV7-9 and TRBJ2-5, with 7 bases identical to TRBD1. Germline-derived CDR1 and CDR2 are SEHNR and FQNEAQ (reference sequence). After removal of 5 bases from V and 3 bases from J, the junction contained 9 bases not matched to a gene. The CDR3 is 15 residues long. This CDR3 is CASSPHGTAKETQYF. CDR3 sequence (DNA): TGTGCCAGCAGCCCCCACGGGACAGCGAAAGAGACCCAGTACTTC.

The chain couples TRBV5-5 to TRBJ2-7; the D gene is possibly TRBD1 (5 bases). The CDR3 extends over 14 amino acids. Per the germline V gene, CDR1 is SGHKS and CDR2 is YYEKEE (reference sequence). V lost 4 bases, J lost 1 base, and 12 bases lay in between. CDR3 in DNA: TGTGCCAGCAGCCAGACCCGGACATCCTACGAGCAGTACTTC. This translates into CASSQTRTSYEQYF. Based on the CDR3 plus reference TRBV5-5 and TRBJ2-7, the full variable domain is DAGVTQSPTHLIKTRGQQVTLRCSPISGHKSVSWYQQVLGQGPQFIFQYYEKEERGRGNFPDRFSARQFPNYSSELNVNALLLGDSALYLCASSQTRTSYEQYFGPGTRLTVT.

The V and J genes are TRBV19 and TRBJ2-7; tentatively, D is TRBD2 (5 bases). The ends were cut back, 5 bases at V and 0 bases at J, with 11 bases in the middle. Germline lookup yields CDR1 LNHDA and CDR2 SQIVND (reference sequence). The CDR3 is 14 residues long. The CDR3 DNA reads TGTGCCAGTAGTGTCGGGAACCACTCCTACGAGCAGTACTTC. Protein product: CASSVGNHSYEQYF.

The chain couples TRBV19 to TRBJ2-5, with D perhaps matching TRBD1 or TRBD2 (6 bases each). The J call could be wrong; TRBJ2-7 is a better fit for the DNA end. CDR3 size: 13 residues. The germline gives CDR1 LNHDA, CDR2 SQIVND (reference sequence). In nucleotides, the CDR3 is TGTGCCAGTAGTATCCTGAGGGGGGACGAGCAGTACTTC. This translates into CASSILRGDEQYF.

This clone was detected only a few times. This chain links TRBV4-2 with TRBJ2-3; 10 nucleotides agree with TRBD2. J was trimmed by 2 bases and V by 0 bases; bases with no gene match: 5. The germline CDR1 and CDR2 sequences are LGHNA and YNFKEQ. This CDR3 is built from 17 residues. CDR3 nucleotide sequence: TGTGCCAGCAGCCAAGATCAGACTAGCGGGTCCACAGATACGCAGTATTTT. It is translated as CASSQDQTSGSTDTQYF.

This clone was seen many times. In the same sample, other DNA sequences code for this CDR3. The chain links TRBV5-6 to TRBJ2-7; no definite D call. The CDR3 consists of 13 residues. Germline loops: CDR1 SGHDT, CDR2 YYEEEE. V lost 0 bases, J lost 2 bases, and 6 bases lay in between. The CDR3 sequence: CASSLGNTYEQYF. The CDR3 DNA sequence: TGTGCCAGCAGCTTGGGCAACACCTACGAGCAGTACTTC.

This chain links TRBV28 with TRBJ2-7; D is unclear. Per germline, CDR1 MDHEN and CDR2 SYDVKM. The CDR3 extends over 13 amino acids. Trimming removed 6 bases at V and 2 bases at J, with 11 bases between. The CDR3 sequence is CASRDGSTYEQYF. CDR3 DNA: TGTGCCAGCAGGGACGGATCCACCTACGAGCAGTACTTC. The variable domain in full, completed from reference TRBV28 and TRBJ2-7, reads DVKVTQSSRYLVKRTGEKVFLECVQDMDHENMFWYRQDPGLGLRLIYFSYDVKMKEKGDIPEGYSVSREKKERFSLILESASTNQTSMYLCASRDGSTYEQYFGPGTRLTVT.

This chain connects TRBV5-5 to TRBJ2-1; D gene unclear. V was clipped by 4 bases and J by 1 base, with 12 bases between them. The germline CDR1 and CDR2 sequences are SGHKS and YYEKEE (reference sequence). The length of the CDR3 is 15 residues. DNA of the CDR3: TGTGCCAGCAGCACTGACGGACGGTCCTACAATGAGCAGTTCTTC. Its protein product is CASSTDGRSYNEQFF.

The chain couples TRBV6-1 to TRBJ1-5, with 7 bases identical to TRBD1. Germline V gene sequence: CDR1 MNHNS, CDR2 SASEGT. The trim removed 6 bases at V and 5 bases at J, leaving 10 bases unmatched. This CDR3 has 15 amino acids. The CDR3 reads CASSTQGVGYQPQHF. DNA for the CDR3: TGTGCCAGCAGCACCCAGGGGGTGGGTTATCAGCCCCAGCATTTT.

In DNA form, the CDR3 reads TGTGCCAGCAGTTCCCCCGGATCGGCTAGCGGGGTTGGAGATACGCAGTATTTT. This gives the protein CASSSPGSASGVGDTQYF. This chain joins TRBV28 and TRBJ2-3; 9 bases agree with TRBD2. V trimming: 4 bases; J trimming: 5 bases; junction bases outside the gene matches: 16. Germline values: CDR1 MDHEN, CDR2 SYDVKM. This CDR3 region has 18 residues.

The chain combines TRBV6-4 with TRBJ1-1; 7 positions match TRBD1. The V segment lost 5 bases and the J segment 1 base; nucleotides outside the gene matches: 4. Germline V gives CDR1 MRHNA, CDR2 SNTAGT. This CDR3 contains 14 residues. The CDR3 region has the DNA TGTGCCAGCAGTCTGGACAGGAAGAACACTGAAGCTTTCTTT. It codes for CASSLDRKNTEAFF.

The rearrangement links TRBV7-3 to TRBJ2-1; 8 bases fit TRBD2. The CDR3 is made up of 17 amino acids. Trimming removed 5 bases from V and 3 bases from J; junction bases left unmatched: 12. Germline V gives CDR1 SGHTA, CDR2 FQGTGA. The CDR3 sequence is CASSREPGLGFYNEQFF. CDR3 bases: TGTGCCAGCAGCAGAGAGCCGGGACTAGGCTTCTACAATGAGCAGTTCTTC.